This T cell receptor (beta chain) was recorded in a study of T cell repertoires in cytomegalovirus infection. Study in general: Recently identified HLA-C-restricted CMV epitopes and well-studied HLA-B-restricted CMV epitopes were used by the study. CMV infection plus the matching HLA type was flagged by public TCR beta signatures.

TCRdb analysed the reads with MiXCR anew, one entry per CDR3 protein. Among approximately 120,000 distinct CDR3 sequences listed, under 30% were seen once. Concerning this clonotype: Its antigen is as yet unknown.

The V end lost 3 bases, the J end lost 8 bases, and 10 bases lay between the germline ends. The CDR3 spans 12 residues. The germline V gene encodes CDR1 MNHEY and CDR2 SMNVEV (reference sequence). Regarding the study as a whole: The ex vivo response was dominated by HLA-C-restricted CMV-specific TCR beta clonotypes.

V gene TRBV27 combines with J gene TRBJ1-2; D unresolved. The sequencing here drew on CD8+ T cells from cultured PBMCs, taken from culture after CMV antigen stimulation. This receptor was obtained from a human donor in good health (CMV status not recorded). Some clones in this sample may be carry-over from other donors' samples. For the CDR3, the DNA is TGTGCCAGCAGTTTGCTGGGAGAGGGCTACACCTTC. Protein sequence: CASSLLGEGYTF.